These 6 T cell receptor beta chains were sequenced from one sample in a study of cytomegalovirus exposure and HLA in healthy donors. PCR employed 60 Vbeta and 13 Jbeta primers. Repertoires were generated with immunoSEQ multiplex PCR, while TCRdb's copy carries only in-frame clones and drops some. The sample shows about 200,000 clones, around 79% of them seen only once. Source material: PBMCs. All receptors come from a girl aged 5-17 years in good health and CMV-seropositive.

This rearrangement joins TRBV19 to TRBJ1-1; 8 bases agree with TRBD1. Germline V CDR1 and CDR2: LNHDA, SQIVND (reference sequence). Germline trimming cut 5 bases from V and 3 bases from J; bases unmatched to any gene: 5. This CDR3 is built from 14 residues. The CDR3 DNA sequence: TGTGCCAGTAGTGGACAGGGATTGGACACTGAAGCTTTCTTT. This translates into CASSGQGLDTEAFF.

This rearrangement joins TRBV19 to TRBJ1-2; D ambiguous. The CDR3 length is 13 residues. Germline V CDR1 and CDR2: LNHDA, SQIVND (reference sequence). The germline V and J ends were trimmed by 3 bases and 4 bases, with 9 bases remaining between them. The CDR3 nucleotides are TGTGCCAGTAGTATGGAGGGTTTCTATGGCTACACCTTC. Its translation is CASSMEGFYGYTF.

Points on this clone: Other DNA sequences in the same sample also yield this CDR3. V gene TRBV25-1 combines with J gene TRBJ1-2; 8 bases are a match to TRBD1. Trimming took 8 bases from V and 2 from J; bases not matched to a gene: 7. CDR3 size: 14 residues. CDR1 and CDR2 from the germline V gene are MGHDK and SYGVNS. This chain's CDR3 is CASRGQGANYGYTF. The DNA for the CDR3 is TGTGCCAGCCGGGGGCAGGGGGCGAACTATGGCTACACCTTC.

In its sample, this clone was seen once. The chain has TRBV25-1 and TRBJ2-2; 10 positions match TRBD1. Germline assignment: CDR1 MGHDK and CDR2 SYGVNS. J gave up 9 bases and V 2 bases, and 6 bases lay outside the gene matches. The CDR3 consists of 15 residues. CDR3 nucleotide sequence: TGTGCCAGCAGTGAAAAGACAGGGGGCTGGAGGGAGCTGTTTTTT. Its protein product is CASSEKTGGWRELFF.

The gene calls are TRBV11-2 and TRBJ2-5; no definite D call. V lost 5 bases and J lost 5, with 9 bases in between. CDR3 length: 12 residues. The germline gives CDR1 SGHAT, CDR2 FQNNGV. As DNA, the CDR3 is TGTGCCAGCAGCCGGGTTGGGGAGACCCAGTACTTC. This translates into CASSRVGETQYF.

V and J are TRBV7-9 and TRBJ2-7; 7 bases match TRBD2. This CDR3 has 14 residues. V dropped 4 bases and J dropped 1; count of bases not matched to a gene: 4. Germline V gene sequence: CDR1 SEHNR, CDR2 FQNEAQ (reference sequence). CDR3 sequence (DNA): TGTGCCAGCAGCTCCAGCGGGGAGTCCTACGAGCAGTACTTC. Encoded protein: CASSSSGESYEQYF.